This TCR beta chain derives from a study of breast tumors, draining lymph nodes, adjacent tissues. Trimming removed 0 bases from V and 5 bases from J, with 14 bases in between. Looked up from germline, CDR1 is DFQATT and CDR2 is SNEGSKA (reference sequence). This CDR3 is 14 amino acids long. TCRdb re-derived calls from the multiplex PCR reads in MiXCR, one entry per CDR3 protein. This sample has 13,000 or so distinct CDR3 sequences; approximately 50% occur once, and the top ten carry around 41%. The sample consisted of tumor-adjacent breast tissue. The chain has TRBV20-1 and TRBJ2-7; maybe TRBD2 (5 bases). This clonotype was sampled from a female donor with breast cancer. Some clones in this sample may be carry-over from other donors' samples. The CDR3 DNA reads TGCAGTGCTAGAGAGACCGGGGAAAGGAACGAGCAGTACTTC. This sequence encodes CSARETGERNEQYF.